This T cell receptor (beta chain) was recovered during a study of blood T cell repertoires in COVID-19. The overall study: Italy, Spain and the United States were the sources of the convalescent and acute COVID-19 samples. Sources were T cells, B-cell-depleted T cells, or PBMCs; the material itself was cDNA or gDNA.

In the authors' workflow: Estimation of nucleated cell counts was performed using reference gene primer amplification. TCRdb's table, derived via immunoSEQ multiplex PCR, lists solely in-frame clones and lacks some. The D gene and trimming were derived from the DNA, and the V and J assignments and clone size from that table. This sample carries 35,000 to 40,000 clones, over 65% of them seen once, and the ten largest clones take about 14%. The CDR3 has 15 residues. V was clipped by 5 bases and J by 0 bases; unmatched bases: 2. The V gene's germline CDR1 is SGHAT and CDR2 FQNNGV. This clonotype was obtained from a man aged 50 to 60 with active or convalescent COVID-19. The chain carries TRBV11-2 and TRBJ2-3; 10 bases map to TRBD1. The sequencing input was peripheral blood. The CDR3 DNA is TGTGCCAGCAGCCGGGACAGGGGTAGCACAGATACGCAGTATTTT. Its protein is CASSRDRGSTDTQYF.